The rows below give T cell receptor beta chains drawn from one sample of a study of blood T cell repertoires in COVID-19. TCRdb's copy holds only in-frame clones and misses some; the assay was immunoSEQ multiplex PCR. The sample lists 350,000 to 450,000 clones, 70% to 90% seen once, with more than 1% in the top ten. Sequencing was done on a sample of peripheral blood. Source of these receptors: a man aged 35-49 years with acute or convalescent COVID-19. Both conserved end residues are part of each CDR3. D genes are given only for firm matches. Expanded clones get a size class; other rows say once, few or many, or leave the size out.

j_gene | len | d_gene | v_gene | abundance | CDR3aa | CDR3nt
TRBJ2-7 | 14 | NA | TRBV7-9 | NA | CASSLGPVAWEQYF | TGTGCCAGCAGCCTAGGCCCGGTAGCGTGGGAGCAGTACTTC
TRBJ1-3 | 15 | NA | TRBV27 | NA | CASSLSGGTGNTIYF | TGTGCCAGCAGTTTATCTGGGGGGACTGGGAACACCATATATTTT
TRBJ2-1 | 12 | NA | TRBV12-3/TRBV12-4 | NA | CASSFGWSEQFF | TGTGCCAGCAGTTTCGGGTGGAGTGAGCAGTTCTTC
TRBJ2-2 | 19 | TRBD1 | TRBV9 | NA | CASSARDRGFLSDGGELFF | TGTGCCAGCAGCGCCCGGGACAGGGGGTTTTTGAGTGATGGCGGGGAGCTGTTTTTT
TRBJ1-1 | 15 | TRBD1 | TRBV3-1/TRBV3-2 | NA | CASRQIIGTGGEAFF | TGTGCCAGCAGGCAAATCATAGGGACAGGGGGTGAAGCTTTCTTT
TRBJ2-5 | 16 | TRBD2 | TRBV6-2/TRBV6-3 | NA | CASSYSSGGNQETQYF | TGTGCCAGCAGTTACTCGAGCGGGGGGAACCAAGAGACCCAGTACTTC
TRBJ1-4 | 15 | TRBD1 | TRBV28 | NA | CASSYLDRVGEKLFF | TGTGCCAGCAGTTACCTCGACAGGGTGGGTGAAAAACTGTTTTTT
TRBJ1-5 | 16 | NA | TRBV6-6 | NA | CASSYPTAYSNQPQHF | TGTGCCAGCAGTTACCCAACAGCTTATAGCAATCAGCCCCAGCATTTT
TRBJ2-1 | 18 | TRBD2 | TRBV5-6 | NA | CASSLVASGGASRNEQFF | TGTGCCAGCAGCTTGGTGGCTAGCGGGGGGGCCTCCCGCAATGAGCAGTTCTTC
TRBJ2-1 | 16 | TRBD1 | TRBV20-1 | NA | CSASPGTGSSYNEQFF | TGCAGTGCTAGTCCCGGGACAGGGAGCTCCTACAATGAGCAGTTCTTC
TRBJ1-2 | 13 | NA | TRBV5-1 | once | CASSLDRSYGYTF | TGCGCCAGCAGCTTGGACAGGTCGTATGGCTACACCTTC
TRBJ2-3 | 18 | TRBD2 | TRBV4-1 | NA | CASSHNPGLAGRTDTQYF | TGCGCCAGCAGCCACAACCCCGGACTAGCGGGGCGGACAGATACGCAGTATTTT
TRBJ2-5 | 17 | TRBD2 | TRBV27 | NA | CASSSRPSGRRLETQYF | TGTGCCAGCAGCTCAAGGCCTAGCGGTCGAAGGTTAGAGACCCAGTACTTC
TRBJ1-4 | 13 | NA | TRBV29-1 | NA | CSVGASTNEKLFF | TGCAGCGTTGGAGCTTCAACTAATGAAAAACTGTTTTTT
TRBJ1-5 | 15 | NA | TRBV6-1 | once | CASSEAGRGNQPQHF | TGTGCCAGCAGTGAAGCGGGCAGGGGAAATCAGCCCCAGCATTTT
TRBJ2-1 | 16 | TRBD2 | TRBV3-1/TRBV3-2 | NA | CASSLSPGLAANEQFF | TGTGCCAGCAGCCTGTCTCCGGGACTAGCGGCCAATGAGCAGTTCTTC
TRBJ1-2 | 15 | TRBD1 | TRBV4-1 | NA | CASSQPDREENGYTF | TGCGCCAGCAGCCAACCGGACAGGGAGGAAAATGGCTACACCTTC
TRBJ2-2 | 14 | NA | TRBV6-4 | once | CASSDAGETGELFF | TGTGCCAGCAGTGACGCAGGGGAGACCGGGGAGCTGTTTTTT
TRBJ2-7 | 15 | TRBD1 | TRBV12-5 | NA | CASGLVIRGYYEQYF | TGTGCTAGTGGTTTAGTTATCAGGGGGTACTACGAGCAGTACTTC
TRBJ2-7 | 15 | TRBD1 | TRBV30 | NA | CAWSNRDRGFYEQYF | TGTGCCTGGTCAAACCGGGACAGGGGGTTCTACGAGCAGTACTTC
TRBJ1-1 | 13 | NA | TRBV12-3/TRBV12-4 | NA | CASTPEGREEAFF | TGTGCCAGCACCCCCGAGGGGAGGGAAGAAGCTTTCTTT
TRBJ2-2 | 16 | TRBD2 | TRBV13 | once | CASSAGLADQTGELFF | TGTGCCAGCAGCGCCGGACTAGCGGACCAAACCGGGGAGCTGTTTTTT
TRBJ2-1 | 14 | TRBD1 | TRBV4-1 | once | CASSSRTGGNEQFF | TGCGCCAGCAGCTCACGGACAGGGGGCAATGAGCAGTTCTTC
TRBJ2-1 | 14 | NA | TRBV6-5 | few | CASSFTPGDNEQFF | TGTGCCAGCAGTTTTACCCCCGGTGACAATGAGCAGTTCTTC
TRBJ2-3 | 15 | NA | TRBV2 | once | CASSELGVITDTQYF | TGTGCCAGCAGTGAATTAGGGGTGATCACAGATACGCAGTATTTT
TRBJ1-5 | 17 | TRBD1 | TRBV28 | NA | CASSRQGRGYSNQPQHF | TGTGCCAGCAGCCGACAGGGGAGGGGATATAGCAATCAGCCCCAGCATTTT
TRBJ2-2 | 16 | NA | TRBV4-2 | NA | CASSPSLDQVAGELFF | TGTGCCAGCAGCCCATCTCTAGATCAAGTTGCCGGGGAGCTGTTTTTT
TRBJ2-5 | 15 | NA | TRBV30 | NA | CAWREFSGVQETQYF | TGTGCCTGGAGAGAATTTAGCGGAGTCCAAGAGACCCAGTACTTC
TRBJ1-4 | 13 | NA | TRBV7-6 | NA | CASSPFLKEKLFF | TGTGCCAGCAGCCCGTTCCTAAAAGAAAAACTGTTTTTT
TRBJ2-7 | 13 | NA | TRBV27 | NA | CASRQGSSYEQYF | TGTGCCAGCAGACAGGGTAGCTCCTACGAGCAGTACTTC
TRBJ2-7 | 13 | TRBD2 | TRBV12-3/TRBV12-4 | few | CASSLGLAHEQYF | TGTGCCAGCAGTTTAGGACTAGCTCACGAGCAGTACTTC
TRBJ2-6 | 17 | NA | TRBV20-1 | NA | CSASQEGWGSGANVLTF | TGCAGTGCTAGTCAAGAGGGTTGGGGTTCTGGGGCCAACGTCCTGACTTTC
TRBJ1-1 | 19 | TRBD1 | TRBV7-6 | NA | CASSIHLRGLEAVNTEAFF | TGTGCCAGCAGCATACACCTGAGGGGGCTCGAGGCGGTGAACACTGAAGCTTTCTTT
TRBJ2-6 | 14 | NA | TRBV2 | NA | CASNINTGANVLTF | TGTGCCAGCAACATTAACACTGGGGCCAACGTCCTGACTTTC
TRBJ1-1 | 18 | NA | TRBV21-1 | NA | CASSSRVVDGGGDTEAFF | TGTGCCAGCAGCTCAAGAGTAGTCGACGGAGGAGGGGACACTGAAGCTTTCTTT
TRBJ1-1 | 12 | NA | TRBV28 | NA | CASSLRRGEAFF | TGTGCCAGCAGTTTACGCAGGGGAGAAGCTTTCTTT
TRBJ2-3 | 15 | TRBD2 | TRBV9 | NA | CASSETSGTTNTQYF | TGTGCCAGCAGCGAGACTAGCGGGACTACGAATACGCAGTATTTT
TRBJ1-2 | 14 | TRBD1 | TRBV2 | NA | CASNPTGPNYGYTF | TGTGCCAGCAACCCGACAGGGCCGAACTATGGCTACACCTTC
TRBJ1-2 | 16 | NA | TRBV7-2 | NA | CASSLEGAGLLYGYTF | TGTGCCAGCAGCTTAGAAGGAGCAGGACTCCTCTATGGCTACACCTTC
TRBJ2-1 | 12 | NA | TRBV10-1 | NA | CASTETGKEQFF | TGCGCCAGCACCGAGACAGGTAAAGAGCAGTTCTTC
TRBJ1-6 | 16 | TRBD1 | TRBV27 | NA | CASSLYSGQGASPLHF | TGTGCCAGCAGTCTTTACTCGGGACAGGGGGCTTCACCCCTCCACTTT
TRBJ2-5 | 14 | NA | TRBV6-2/TRBV6-3 | NA | CASSFGWGEETQYF | TGTGCCAGCAGTTTTGGGTGGGGGGAAGAGACCCAGTACTTC
TRBJ1-1 | 14 | NA | TRBV4-1 | few | CASSASGRYTEAFF | TGCGCCAGCAGCGCTTCGGGAAGGTACACTGAAGCTTTCTTT
TRBJ1-2 | 12 | TRBD1 | TRBV30 | NA | CARTGEGYGYTF | TGTGCCCGGACAGGGGAGGGCTATGGCTACACCTTC
TRBJ2-5 | 15 | TRBD1 | TRBV4-2 | NA | CASSQGQGAGETQYF | TGTGCCAGCAGCCAGGGACAGGGGGCGGGGGAGACCCAGTACTTC
TRBJ2-1 | 16 | TRBD2 | TRBV7-8 | few | CASSPIRLAGYNEQFF | TGTGCCAGCAGCCCCATTAGACTAGCGGGGTACAATGAGCAGTTCTTC
TRBJ1-3 | 17 | NA | TRBV7-8 | NA | CASSLVSPQNSGNTIYF | TGTGCCAGCAGCTTAGTGTCTCCACAAAACTCTGGAAACACCATATATTTT
TRBJ1-5 | 16 | NA | TRBV28 | NA | CASSSLRGSGGQPQHF | TGTGCCAGCAGCTCATTGCGGGGGAGCGGCGGTCAGCCCCAGCATTTT
TRBJ1-6 | 16 | TRBD1 | TRBV4-3 | NA | CASSQNPGQNNSPLHF | TGCGCCAGCAGCCAAAATCCGGGACAGAATAATTCACCCCTCCACTTT
TRBJ1-2 | 13 | NA | TRBV19 | NA | CASSIPQAYGYTF | TGTGCCAGTAGTATCCCACAGGCCTATGGCTACACCTTC
TRBJ1-2 | 15 | NA | TRBV5-1 | NA | CASSLDSSTLSGYTF | TGCGCCAGCAGCTTGGACAGCAGTACTTTAAGCGGCTACACCTTC
TRBJ2-5 | 19 | NA | TRBV12-2 | NA | CASRFHPGLAGLTQETQYF | TGTGCAAGTCGCTTCCATCCGGGACTAGCGGGGCTTACACAAGAGACCCAGTACTTC
TRBJ2-7 | 14 | TRBD1 | TRBV6-6 | NA | CASRHPGQNYEQYF | TGTGCCAGCCGACACCCGGGACAGAACTACGAGCAGTACTTC
TRBJ2-3 | 14 | NA | TRBV28 | NA | CASSFSRFTDTQYF | TGTGCCAGCAGTTTCTCCCGTTTCACAGATACGCAGTATTTT
TRBJ1-1 | 15 | TRBD1 | TRBV6-5 | NA | CASSYSGRGRTEAFF | TGTGCCAGCAGTTACTCAGGCAGGGGGCGGACTGAAGCTTTCTTT
TRBJ2-7 | 15 | NA | TRBV6-1 | NA | CASSEMTGFTYEQYF | TGTGCCAGCAGTGAGATGACAGGATTTACCTACGAGCAGTACTTC
TRBJ2-7 | 15 | TRBD1 | TRBV14 | NA | CASSQGGRGLYEQYF | TGTGCCAGCAGCCAAGGCGGCAGGGGGCTCTACGAGCAGTACTTC